The 17 T cell receptor beta chains presented below share a single source sample, sequenced in a study of blood T cell repertoires in COVID-19. Sequencing was performed with immunoSEQ multiplex PCR; in TCRdb, only in-frame clones are kept and a portion is missing. Found here are around 160,000 clones, roughly nine tenths of them singletons; the top ten hold about a sixth. The material sequenced was peripheral blood. Every receptor here comes from a man between 60 and 75 years old with active or convalescent COVID-19.

As DNA, the CDR3 is TGTGCCAGTAGTGCCACAGGATCTTCGACCTACAATGAGCAGTTCTTC. Translation: CASSATGSSTYNEQFF. The rearrangement joins TRBV19 to TRBJ2-1; D is possibly TRBD1 (5 bases). This CDR3 contains 16 residues. The ends were cut back, 5 bases at V and 2 bases at J, with 16 bases in the middle. Germline assignment: CDR1 LNHDA and CDR2 SQIVND (reference sequence).

The J gene is TRBJ1-5, the V gene TRBV3-1 (or the pseudogene TRBV3-2); 8 nucleotides line up with TRBD1. This CDR3 is 15 amino acids long. After removal of 0 bases from V and 6 bases from J, the junction contained 4 bases not matched to a gene. Per germline, CDR1 LGHDT and CDR2 YNNKEL (reference sequence). The CDR3: CASSQDLQGAQPQHF. As DNA, the CDR3 is TGTGCCAGCAGCCAAGATCTCCAGGGGGCTCAGCCCCAGCATTTT.

This clone was recorded a few times. The V call is TRBV6-4, the J call TRBJ2-2, with D possibly matching TRBD1 (6 bases). The ends were cut back, 6 bases at V and 5 bases at J, with 10 bases in the middle. Germline values: CDR1 MRHNA, CDR2 SNTAGT. This CDR3 contains 13 residues. CDR3 in DNA: TGTGCCAGCAGGATCACAGGGACCGGGGAGCTGTTTTTT. Amino acids: CASRITGTGELFF.

J is TRBJ1-4 and V is TRBV27; 8 bases line up with TRBD1. From germline, CDR1 is MNHEY and CDR2 SMNVEV (reference sequence). The CDR3 length is 12 residues. V was pared by 4 bases and J by 8 bases, with 0 bases of the junction left unmatched. The CDR3 region is CASSWTGEKLFF. DNA of the CDR3: TGTGCCAGCAGTTGGACAGGGGAAAAACTGTTTTTT.

This rearrangement joins TRBV9 to TRBJ1-5; D unresolved. The length of the CDR3 is 14 residues. V was shortened by 3 bases and J by 2 bases, with 9 bases between the two germline ends. The germline gives CDR1 SGDLS, CDR2 YYNGEE. CDR3 residues: CASSAGSGNQPQHF. The CDR3 DNA reads as TGTGCCAGCAGCGCGGGGTCGGGCAATCAGCCCCAGCATTTT.

This chain uses TRBV5-4 with TRBJ1-5, with TRBD1 matching 9 bases. Trimming at V came to 2 bases and at J to 3 bases, leaving 6 bases not matched to a gene. CDR1 and CDR2 (germline): SGHNT, YYREEE (reference sequence). CDR3 size: 16 residues. The CDR3 protein is CASSFTGTGTNQPQHF. In DNA form, the CDR3 reads TGTGCCAGCAGCTTCACCGGGACAGGGACCAATCAGCCCCAGCATTTT.

The chain carries TRBV5-1 and TRBJ2-2, with TRBD1 matching over 8 bases. V dropped 4 bases and J dropped 1; count of bases not matched to a gene: 6. CDR1 and CDR2 from the germline V gene are SGHRS and YFSETQ. The CDR3 totals 16 residues. CDR3 protein: CASSMTGTGNTGELFF. CDR3 nucleotide sequence: TGCGCCAGCAGCATGACCGGGACAGGGAACACCGGGGAGCTGTTTTTT.

The chain joins TRBV5-1 to TRBJ2-1; weak D call: TRBD2 (6 bases). CDR1 is SGHRS and CDR2 is YFSETQ in the germline V gene. Between the trimmed V and J ends, which lost 4 bases and 9 bases, there was a span of 14 bases. This CDR3 region has 13 residues. CDR3 bases: TGCGCCAGCAGCACGACTAGTATTCGTGAGCAGTTCTTC. Protein sequence: CASSTTSIREQFF.

This clone occurred once. V gene TRBV5-4 combines with J gene TRBJ2-2; 13 nucleotides match TRBD2. Looked up from germline, CDR1 is SGHNT and CDR2 is YYREEE (reference sequence). V gave up 0 bases and J gave up 4 bases; unmatched junction bases: 6. This CDR3 has 18 residues. The CDR3 DNA follows: TGTGCCAGCAGCTTGGGTCGGACTAGCGGGAGCGTCACCGGGGAGCTGTTTTTT. It is translated as CASSLGRTSGSVTGELFF. Full variable domain (remainder filled in from reference TRBV5-4 and TRBJ2-2): ETGVTQSPTHLIKTRGQQVTLRCSSQSGHNTVSWYQQALGQGPQFIFQYYREEENGRGNFPPRFSGLQFPNYSSELNVNALELDDSALYLCASSLGRTSGSVTGELFFGEGSRLTVL.

The chain has TRBV28 and TRBJ2-7; TRBD2 aligns across 11 bases. Germline V gives CDR1 MDHEN, CDR2 SYDVKM. V was clipped by 2 bases and J by 5 bases; unmatched bases: 5. The CDR3 runs to 15 residues. CDR3 in DNA: TGTGCCAGCAGTTTAATAGCGGGAGGGCCGGACGAGCAGTACTTC. It yields the protein CASSLIAGGPDEQYF.

The chain uses TRBV7-6 and TRBJ1-3; perhaps TRBD1 as D (5 bases). Germline V gene sequence: CDR1 SGHVS, CDR2 FNYEAQ. The V and J ends lost 0 bases and 3 bases respectively, with 9 bases between them. CDR3 length: 15 amino acids. The CDR3 reads CASSLAGGSGNTIYF. CDR3 in DNA: TGTGCCAGCAGCTTAGCGGGGGGTAGTGGAAACACCATATATTTT.

This clone was picked up a small number of times. V and J are TRBV4-1 and TRBJ2-7, with 11 bases that match TRBD2. The J segment lost 4 bases and the V segment lost 8 bases, leaving 7 bases of the junction unmatched. Germline-derived CDR1 and CDR2 are MGHRA and YSYEKL. The CDR3 is made up of 14 amino acids. The CDR3 DNA sequence: TGCGCCAGCCCGAAGACTAGCGGGACTTACGAGCAGTACTTC. Its translation: CASPKTSGTYEQYF.

The chain employs TRBV14 and TRBJ1-2; a weak D match, TRBD1 (6 bases). In germline, CDR1 is SGHDN, CDR2 FVKESK. The CDR3 contains 19 residues. V shed 1 base and J shed 0 bases, with 21 bases lying between them. The CDR3 protein is CASSQVNRAYSPANYGYTF. The CDR3 DNA reads TGTGCCAGCAGCCAAGTAAACAGGGCCTACTCCCCAGCTAACTATGGCTACACCTTC.

In its sample, this clone was seen once. This chain connects TRBV5-3 to TRBJ1-2, with TRBD1 as a possible D gene (5 bases). TRBV5-3 is recorded as an ORF, its role being uncertain. The length of the CDR3 is 10 residues. V was shortened by 5 bases and J by 6 bases, with 5 bases between the two germline ends. CDR3 nucleotides: TGTGCCAGAAGACAGGATGGCTACACCTTC. Its protein is CARRQDGYTF.

The chain is built from TRBV7-9 and TRBJ2-5; 10 nucleotides line up with TRBD1. The V gene's germline CDR1 is SEHNR and CDR2 FQNEAQ (reference sequence). The junction had 7 bases not matched to a gene; V was cut back by 5 bases and J by 4 bases. The CDR3 contains 15 residues. CDR3 residues: CASSTPGQGRETQYF. DNA of the CDR3: TGTGCCAGCAGCACACCGGGACAGGGGAGAGAGACCCAGTACTTC.

The chain is built from TRBV5-4 and TRBJ1-3, with D maybe TRBD1 (5 bases). CDR3 length equals 16 residues. Germline V gene data show CDR1 as SGHNT and CDR2 as YYREEE (reference sequence). V was shortened by 0 bases and J by 2 bases, with 12 bases between the two germline ends. In nucleotides, the CDR3 is TGTGCCAGCAGCTTGGGGGGGGACGTAGCTGGAAACACCATATATTTT. Its translation: CASSLGGDVAGNTIYF.

V usage is TRBV21-1 and J usage is TRBJ2-2; TRBD2, the table's D call, lacks a check against the DNA. TRBV21-1 is termed a pseudogene. The CDR3 loop spans 16 amino acids. The CDR3 spells CATQRQAGDCAGELFF. CDR3 DNA sequence: TGTGCCACCCAAAGACAAGCGGGAGATTGCGCCGGGGAGCTGTTTTTT.